The sequence of this T cell receptor beta chain was determined in a study of siplizumab effects on memory and regulatory T cells. Germline V CDR1 and CDR2: LGHNT, FRNRAP. The CDR3 totals 17 residues. J was trimmed by 4 bases and V by 0 bases; bases with no gene match: 7. Notes on the study in general: Unstimulated naive T cells seemed to show more diversity than memory cells did, and they also seemed to be among the major contributors to the alloresponse. Some alloreactive sequences were traceable to unstimulated CD4+ memory cells, and siplizumab significantly reduced them. Suppressive activity of Tregs proliferating in siplizumab cultures remained unconfirmed.

Concerning this clone: Its target is not known.

Some clones are missing from TCRdb's copy, which holds only in-frame ones; the method was immunoSEQ multiplex PCR. The table lists 85,000 or so clones, approximately 95% of them singletons. The sequenced sample was CD8+ T cells sorted from blood. The sequence derives from a human donor in good health. This chain uses TRBV12-5 with TRBJ2-1; 9 bases map to TRBD2. The CDR3 nucleotides read TGTGCTAGTGGTTTGGTACATCTAGCGGGGATATACAATGAGCAGTTCTTC. This sequence encodes CASGLVHLAGIYNEQFF.